This note documents a single T cell receptor (beta chain) sequence. Its specificity is not known. TCRdb fed the multiplex PCR reads into MiXCR, producing one record per CDR3 protein. The sample holds around 190,000 distinct CDR3 sequences; approximately 33% are singletons and the top ten take around 4%. Axillary draining lymph nodes of breast cancer patients supplied the node samples. CDR3 length equals 16 residues. Trimming removed 8 bases from V and 12 bases from J; junction bases left unmatched: 20. The record originates from a study of breast tumors, draining lymph nodes, adjacent tissues. Findings and caveats of the study: Luminal-like breast cancer showed significantly greater tumor-nontumor repertoire similarity than basal-like breast cancer did.

Sequenced sample: axillary lymph node tissue. This TCR came from a female donor with breast cancer. Some clones in this sample may be carry-over from other donors' samples. This chain joins TRBV12-3 or TRBV12-4 and TRBJ2-2, with 8 bases matching TRBD1. The CDR3 DNA sequence: TGTGCCAGCTCTGCGACAGGGGCCCTTTACAATGAGCAGCTGTTTTTT. Its protein product is CASSATGALYNEQLFF.